A single sample gave rise to the 20 T cell receptor beta chains below, sequenced in a study of identical twins. TCRdb fed the 5' RACE reads into MiXCR, producing one record per CDR3 protein. The sample carries about 550,000 distinct CDR3 sequences, more than 20% recorded once. The sample was also reused in another study, on yellow fever vaccine responses in identical twins.

The sample consisted of CD4+ T cells sorted from blood. The receptors originated from a woman younger than 35 in good health.

This clonotype turned up a few times. J is TRBJ2-2 and V is TRBV4-2; 8 bases are shared with TRBD1. Looked up from germline, CDR1 is LGHNA and CDR2 is YNFKEQ. Unmatched junction bases numbered 5, after V lost 2 bases and J lost 3 bases. The CDR3 consists of 16 residues. In nucleotides, the CDR3 is TGTGCCAGCAGCCAACTTGACAGGGGTTACACCGGGGAGCTGTTTTTT. Its translation: CASSQLDRGYTGELFF.

This clonotype was seen at least ten times. This chain links TRBV5-1 with TRBJ2-7; TRBD1 matches at 10 bases. CDR1 SGHRS and CDR2 YFSETQ come from the germline V gene. The trim removed 0 bases at V and 1 base at J, leaving 1 base unmatched. The CDR3 contains 15 residues. The CDR3 here is CASSLGGQGSYEQYF. CDR3 in DNA: TGCGCCAGCAGCTTGGGGGGACAGGGGTCCTACGAGCAGTACTTC.

This clonotype has only a few counts. The CDR3 DNA sequence: TGTGCCACCAGCAGAGTACAGGTGCAGGAGACCCAGTACTTC. Translating gives CATSRVQVQETQYF. The chain links TRBV15 to TRBJ2-5; D perhaps matches TRBD1 (5 bases). CDR1 is LNHNV, CDR2 YYDKDF, per germline (reference sequence). V lost 1 base to trimming and J lost 5 bases, with 11 bases between them. CDR3 size: 14 residues.

The genes are TRBV12-3 or TRBV12-4 and TRBJ2-1; D is tentatively TRBD1 or TRBD2 (5 bases each). The V gene lost 6 bases and the J gene lost 3 bases, with 15 bases spanning the gap. The CDR3 has 15 residues. This CDR3 is CASRLTGTNYNEQFF. Written as DNA, the CDR3 is TGTGCCAGCAGACTTACCGGGACGAACTACAATGAGCAGTTCTTC.

The CDR3 DNA follows: TGTGCCAGCAGCCAAACGCCCCTGGGACAGTACGAGCAGTACTTC. Translation: CASSQTPLGQYEQYF. The rearrangement links TRBV6-1 to TRBJ2-7; 7 nucleotides agree with TRBD1. Trimming cost V 6 bases and J 4 bases; bases outside gene matches: 12. The CDR3 spans 15 residues. Germline V gene lookup returns CDR1 MNHNS and CDR2 SASEGT.

This clonotype was seen a handful of times. The chain couples TRBV9 to TRBJ2-2, with TRBD1 identical over 8 bases. CDR1 and CDR2 from the germline V gene are SGDLS and YYNGEE. This CDR3 has 15 residues. J gave up 2 bases and V 1 base, and 1 base lay outside the gene matches. The CDR3 loop reads CASSVTGGNTGELFF. The CDR3 region has the DNA TGTGCCAGCAGCGTAACAGGGGGAAACACCGGGGAGCTGTTTTTT.

This chain connects TRBV14 to TRBJ2-3; 7 positions match TRBD1. The V gene's germline CDR1 is SGHDN and CDR2 FVKESK. The CDR3 covers 14 residues. Germline trimming cut 4 bases from V and 4 bases from J; bases unmatched to any gene: 5. This CDR3 is CASSRTTGSDTQYF. The CDR3 nucleotides read TGTGCCAGCAGCCGCACGACAGGGTCAGATACGCAGTATTTT.

This clonotype has a handful of counts. The V gene is TRBV3-1, the J gene TRBJ2-4; TRBD1 aligns across 8 bases. The junction had 5 bases not matched to a gene; V was cut back by 1 base and J by 9 bases. CDR1 is LGHDT and CDR2 is YNNKEL in the germline V gene (reference sequence). This CDR3 is built from 14 residues. The CDR3 spells CASSQGRGPGIQYF. CDR3 nucleotide sequence: TGTGCCAGCAGCCAAGGCAGGGGGCCTGGCATTCAGTACTTC.

The J gene is TRBJ2-1, the V gene TRBV5-1; D ambiguous. The CDR3 extends over 16 amino acids. Trimming cost V 0 bases and J 2 bases, with 12 bases left between them. Germline CDR1 and CDR2: SGHRS and YFSETQ. The CDR3 reads CASSLGAAQPYNEQFF. The DNA of the CDR3 is TGCGCCAGCAGCTTGGGGGCCGCTCAACCCTACAATGAGCAGTTCTTC.

This clonotype showed up just once. The rearrangement uses TRBV6-1 and TRBJ1-6; TRBD1 agrees at 8 bases. Looked up from germline, CDR1 is MNHNS and CDR2 is SASEGT. This CDR3 has 17 amino acids. Trimming cost V 5 bases and J 9 bases; bases outside gene matches: 15. CDR3: CASSTHYRTGQGSPLHF. The CDR3 region has the DNA TGTGCCAGCAGTACACACTATCGGACAGGGCAGGGTTCACCCCTCCACTTT.

The table lists this clonotype with a few counts. The chain uses TRBV21-1 and TRBJ2-1; the table names TRBD1, a call not compared with the DNA. TRBV21-1 is noted as a pseudogene. The CDR3 is 16 amino acids. The CDR3 DNA reads TGTGCCAGCAGCAAGGACCCGGGACAGGGGGAAACTGAGCAGTTCTTC. This encodes CASSKDPGQGETEQFF.

The CDR3 DNA reads TGCAGTGCTAGACACCTAGGTCCGTATGAGCAGTTCTTC. It specifies CSARHLGPYEQFF. The rearrangement joins TRBV20-1 to TRBJ2-1, with D hard to call. V was trimmed by 2 bases and J by 8 bases, leaving 13 bases between them. The CDR3 extends over 13 amino acids. Germline V lookup: CDR1 DFQATT, CDR2 SNEGSKA (reference sequence).

This clonotype was detected only a few times. V is TRBV11-1 and J is TRBJ2-7; a possible D gene is TRBD1 (5 bases). The CDR3 loop spans 18 amino acids. Germline CDR1 reads SGHAT; CDR2 reads FQDESV (reference sequence). The V end lost 1 base, the J end lost 7 bases, and 26 bases lay between the germline ends. CDR3 amino acids: CASSLVSFRTNELGEQYF. The CDR3 DNA is TGTGCCAGCAGCTTAGTGTCTTTTCGGACAAACGAACTTGGGGAGCAGTACTTC.

Only a few counts were recorded for this clonotype. A junction end diverges from the germline sequence, so it may reflect a read error. The chain links TRBV20-1 to TRBJ1-1, with 7 bases identical to TRBD1. The CDR3 length is 17 residues. The V gene's germline CDR1 is DFQATT and CDR2 SNEGSKA (reference sequence). This CDR3 reads CCARPLRGPYMNTEAFF. The CDR3 DNA reads as TGCTGTGCTAGGCCGTTGAGGGGGCCTTACATGAACACTGAAGCTTTCTTT.

V gene TRBV28 combines with J gene TRBJ2-7, with unresolved D. Trimming left V 3 bases short and J 4 bases short, with 7 bases between. Per germline, CDR1 MDHEN and CDR2 SYDVKM. The CDR3 contains 12 residues. CDR3 sequence (DNA): TGTGCCAGCAGTTTTAGCAAATACGAGCAGTACGTC. Translation: CASSFSKYEQYV.

This clonotype occurred a few times. The J gene is TRBJ1-6, the V gene TRBV12-3 or TRBV12-4, with D perhaps TRBD1 (6 bases). The CDR3 runs to 11 residues. V lost 5 bases and J lost 14, with 10 bases in between. CDR3 sequence (DNA): TGTGCCAGCAGTAGGGGGGGCGCCCTCCACTTT. Encoded protein: CASSRGGALHF.

This clonotype was recorded a few times. The chain recombines TRBV28 with TRBJ2-7; 7 bases match TRBD1. Trimming cost V 3 bases and J 3 bases; bases outside gene matches: 8. Germline loops: CDR1 MDHEN, CDR2 SYDVKM. The CDR3 consists of 15 residues. The CDR3 DNA sequence: TGTGCCAGCAGTTTTCATCAGACAGGGAACTACGAGCAGTACTTC. Protein product: CASSFHQTGNYEQYF.

This clonotype was observed a handful of times. The rearrangement links TRBV20-1 to TRBJ2-3; no clear D gene. Germline loops: CDR1 DFQATT, CDR2 SNEGSKA (reference sequence). V was trimmed by 0 bases and J by 3 bases, leaving 10 bases between them. This CDR3 is 14 amino acids long. CDR3: CSARESSVTDTQYF. In DNA form, the CDR3 reads TGCAGTGCTAGAGAGTCCAGCGTAACAGATACGCAGTATTTT.

This clonotype was seen a few times. The rearrangement uses TRBV20-1 and TRBJ2-1; D not resolved. This CDR3 contains 14 residues. The germline V gene encodes CDR1 DFQATT and CDR2 SNEGSKA (reference sequence). The germline V and J ends were trimmed by 1 base and 0 bases, with 7 bases remaining between them. The chain's CDR3 is CSARGFDSYNEQFF. CDR3 DNA sequence: TGCAGTGCTAGAGGTTTTGACTCCTACAATGAGCAGTTCTTC.

This clonotype occurred a few times. V is TRBV6-1 and J is TRBJ2-1, with D tentatively TRBD2 (6 bases). CDR1 and CDR2 (germline): MNHNS, SASEGT. The CDR3 is made up of 11 amino acids. V lost 8 bases to trimming and J lost 10 bases, with 12 bases between them. CDR3 sequence: CASPWGVEQFF. CDR3 sequence (DNA): TGTGCCAGCCCGTGGGGGGTAGAGCAGTTCTTC.